A selection of T cell receptor beta chains follows, all from one sample in a study of response to subunit inactivated influenza vaccine. One entry per CDR3 protein results from TCRdb running MiXCR on the RT-PCR reads. There are 750,000 to 850,000 distinct CDR3 sequences in the sample; about 18% occur only once, and roughly 10% lies in the top ten. The sample consisted of PBMCs from blood, taken more than 4 days after vaccination. Receptors were obtained from a man aged 45-65 years who received an inactivated influenza vaccine. Each CDR3 is given with its conserved first and last residue. Fields, in order: D gene, J gene, V gene, clone size, CDR3 protein, CDR3 DNA. D genes are given only for firm matches. Some rows mark clone size as missing; the rest say once, few, many or name a class of expanded clone.

-	TRBJ1-2	TRBV5-6	many	CASSRGEGVTGGYTF	TGTGCCAGCAGCCGGGGCGAGGGGGTAACGGGGGGCTACACCTTC
-	TRBJ2-7	TRBV4-2	many	CASSQARLGLNLYEQYF	TGTGCCAGCAGCCAGGCCCGGTTAGGGTTAAACTTGTACGAGCAGTACTTC
TRBD1	TRBJ2-2	TRBV5-1	once	CASSTVHRGHTGELFF	TGCGCCAGCAGCACCGTCCACAGGGGCCACACCGGGGAGCTGTTTTTT
-	TRBJ2-1	TRBV5-1	few	CASSLDRFGLRDSYNEQFF	TGCGCCAGCAGCCTAGACAGGTTTGGCCTCCGGGACTCCTACAATGAGCAGTTCTTC
-	TRBJ2-5	TRBV12-3/TRBV12-4	many	CASSFKVSETQYF	TGTGCCAGCAGTTTTAAGGTCTCAGAGACCCAGTACTTC
-	TRBJ1-1	TRBV15	-	CATSSVQRTEAFF	TGTGCCACCAGCAGCGTGCAGCGTACTGAAGCTTTCTTT
-	TRBJ2-2	TRBV12-3/TRBV12-4	-	CASFSGSLTGELFF	TGTGCCAGTTTTAGCGGAAGTCTCACCGGGGAGCTGTTTTTT
-	TRBJ2-3	TRBV7-2	-	CASRPGGGNTDTQYF	TGTGCCAGCAGACCGGGGGGCGGAAACACAGATACGCAGTATTTT
-	TRBJ2-1	TRBV7-8	few	CASSLGTRNEQFF	TGTGCCAGCAGCTTAGGGACACGAAATGAGCAGTTCTTC
-	TRBJ2-7	TRBV4-2	-	CASSQSDEQYF	TGTGCCAGCAGCCAATCGGACGAGCAGTACTTC
TRBD1	TRBJ1-6	TRBV7-2	-	CASSLDAGQGRSPLHF	TGTGCCAGCAGCTTAGATGCTGGACAGGGGCGATCACCCCTCCACTTT
-	TRBJ2-7	TRBV15	-	CATSRANRVYEQYF	TGTGCCACCAGCCGAGCCAACAGGGTCTACGAGCAGTACTTC
-	TRBJ2-5	TRBV7-8	-	CASSLGVSQAQYF	TGTGCCAGCAGCTTAGGTGTCTCCCAGGCCCAGTACTTC
TRBD1	TRBJ2-5	TRBV5-1	-	CASSNSDRETQYF	TGCGCCAGCAGCAACTCGGACAGGGAGACCCAGTACTTC
-	TRBJ1-1	TRBV4-2	-	CASSQRGGDAEAFF	TGTGCCAGCAGCCAACGGGGAGGGGACGCTGAAGCTTTCTTT
-	TRBJ2-3	TRBV6-5	few	CASSYSWTAASTDTQYF	TGTGCCAGCAGTTACTCATGGACAGCGGCTAGCACAGATACGCAGTATTTT
TRBD2	TRBJ2-2	TRBV20-1	few	CSATSETSPTGELFF	TGCAGCGCCACTAGCGAGACTTCCCCCACCGGGGAGCTGTTTTTT
-	TRBJ1-6	TRBV5-1	many	CASSLDGAGSPLHF	TGCGCCAGCAGCTTGGACGGTGCCGGGTCACCCCTCCACTTT
-	TRBJ2-5	TRBV5-1	few	CASTPMSGTQETQYF	TGCGCCAGCACGCCTATGTCGGGGACTCAAGAGACCCAGTACTTC
-	TRBJ1-2	TRBV4-1	-	CASSLDSPASYGYTF	TGCGCCAGCAGCTTGGACAGCCCAGCGAGCTATGGCTACACCTTC
-	TRBJ2-1	TRBV4-2	-	CASSSEWRGQNEQFF	TGTGCCAGCAGCTCGGAATGGAGGGGGCAGAATGAGCAGTTCTTC